Listed here is a single TCR beta chain. Its antigen is not identified. The CDR3 runs 13 residues. Germline CDR1 SGHRS, CDR2 YFSETQ. V shed 2 bases, J shed 4 bases, and the junction held 3 bases outside the gene matches. This sample is part of a study of PD-1 blockade in classical Hodgkin lymphoma. Study-wide results and caveats: While CD8+ TCR diversity did not rise significantly by C4D1, CD4+ TCR diversity did. In newly diagnosed patients, baseline TCR diversity was reportedly below that of healthy donors.

Every patient had relapsed following autologous stem cell transplantation, and cohorts differed in brentuximab vedotin exposure. TCRdb's table, derived via immunoSEQ multiplex PCR, lists solely in-frame clones and lacks some. The table lists around 13,000 clones, roughly 84% of them singletons. J is TRBJ2-7 and V is TRBV5-1, with 7 bases identical to TRBD2. This specimen was peripheral blood mononuclear cells (PBMCs), taken at baseline. This sequence was found in a human donor with classical Hodgkin lymphoma. The chain's CDR3 is CASSLTGGYEQYF. DNA of the CDR3: TGCGCCAGCAGCTTAACGGGAGGTTACGAGCAGTACTTC.